Below are 30 T cell receptor beta chains sequenced from a single sample in a study of blood T cells in healthy people across ages. The use of a sample-barcoded 5' primer and a J-beta primer mix characterized a second PCR of roughly 6 to 11 cycles. TCRdb called the 5' RACE reads again in MiXCR, with one record for every CDR3 protein. This table holds more than 650,000 distinct CDR3 sequences, about 24% found once. The sample was blood. These receptors were collected from a man in his 70s in good health.

The rearrangement links TRBV29-1 to TRBJ2-5; the D is unclear. The J call is uncertain, as TRBJ2-1 better fits the DNA end. Germline lookup yields CDR1 SQVTM and CDR2 ANQGSEA. This CDR3 contains 10 residues. The CDR3 DNA is TGCAGCGCAAATCCCAATGAGCAGTTCTTC. This gives the protein CSANPNEQFF.

The chain joins TRBV20-1 to TRBJ1-3; weak D call: TRBD1 (5 bases). Germline V gene sequence: CDR1 DFQATT, CDR2 SNEGSKA (reference sequence). The CDR3 is made up of 17 amino acids. Trimming left V 5 bases short and J 1 base short, with 21 bases between. In DNA, the CDR3 is TGCAGTGCTCGAGGCTTTGCGGGGACCCTTTCTGGAAACACCATATATTTT. It is translated as CSARGFAGTLSGNTIYF.

In this sample, this clonotype turned up a few times. An end of the junction does not agree with germline; a read error may underlie this. This chain links TRBV12-3 or TRBV12-4 with TRBJ1-1, with D unclear. The CDR3 has 13 amino acids. The CDR3, as DNA: TGTGCCAGCAGTTTAAGGACGGCGGATGGGCAGATCTTT. Amino acids: CASSLRTADGQIF.

This clonotype was seen a handful of times. This chain uses TRBV12-3 or TRBV12-4 with TRBJ2-5, with 9 bases identical to TRBD2. The trim removed 5 bases at V and 7 bases at J, leaving 8 bases unmatched. The CDR3 extends over 14 amino acids. The CDR3 loop reads CASSEGLADGTQYF. The CDR3, as DNA: TGTGCCAGCAGTGAGGGACTAGCCGATGGGACCCAGTACTTC.

The V gene is TRBV6-5, the J gene TRBJ2-1; tentative D call: TRBD2 (6 bases). CDR1 and CDR2 (germline): MNHEY, SVGAGI. The length of the CDR3 is 13 residues. V shed 5 bases and J shed 5 bases, with 10 bases lying between them. In nucleotides, the CDR3 is TGTGCCAGCAGTCGAACTAGCAACAATGAGCAGTTCTTC. Residues: CASSRTSNNEQFF.

Concerning this clonotype: As the CDR3 is not closed by the conserved phenylalanine or tryptophan, this likely results from a read error. The chain links TRBV9 to TRBJ2-5; tentatively, D is TRBD1 (8 bases). The end of the DNA is better explained by TRBJ2-1, so the J call may be wrong. CDR3 size: 19 residues. Germline CDR1 SGDLS, CDR2 YYNGEE. CDR3: CASSVSDRGGARPFGEQFL. The DNA for the CDR3 is TGTGCCAGCAGCGTATCAGACAGGGGAGGGGCAAGACCCTTCGGTGAGCAGTTCCTC.

This clonotype has at least ten counts. This chain connects TRBV11-2 to TRBJ2-5; 10 bases line up with TRBD2. J lost 2 bases, V lost 5 bases, and 5 bases had no gene match. CDR3 length: 15 residues. Germline CDR1 is SGHAT and CDR2 is FQNNGV. This chain's CDR3 is CASSPGTSAQETQYF. DNA of the CDR3: TGTGCCAGCAGCCCTGGGACTAGCGCTCAAGAGACCCAGTACTTC. Variable domain in full (rest from reference TRBV11-2 and TRBJ2-5): EAGVAQSPRYKIIEKRQSVAFWCNPISGHATLYWYQQILGQGPKLLIQFQNNGVVDDSQLPKDRFSAERLKGVDSTLKIQPAKLEDSAVYLCASSPGTSAQETQYFGPGTRLLVL.

The chain uses TRBV9 and TRBJ2-1; TRBD2 might be the D (6 bases). The germline V gene has CDR1 SGDLS and CDR2 YYNGEE. The CDR3 contains 12 residues. V was cut by 0 bases and J by 13 bases, with 11 bases left in between. The CDR3 DNA sequence: TGTGCCAGCAGCGTAGTGGACTACATCCAGTTCTTC. Protein: CASSVVDYIQFF. The full variable domain, completed using reference TRBV9 and TRBJ2-1, is DSGVTQTPKHLITATGQRVTLRCSPRSGDLSVYWYQQSLDQGLQFLIQYYNGEERAKGNILERFSAQQFPDLHSELNLSSLELGDSALYFCASSVVDYIQFFGPGTRLTVL.

This clonotype occurred many times. V and J are TRBV12-3 or TRBV12-4 and TRBJ1-6; D may be TRBD1 (5 bases). This CDR3 has 15 residues. Between the trimmed V and J ends, which lost 5 bases and 9 bases, there was a span of 17 bases. The CDR3 nucleotides are TGTGCCAGCAGTCCCCTGGGGTGGGGGGGTTCACCCCTCCACTTT. This codes for CASSPLGWGGSPLHF.

This clonotype was recorded many times. The chain carries TRBV12-3 or TRBV12-4 and TRBJ1-2; the D gene is possibly TRBD1 (6 bases). The CDR3 covers 15 residues. Trimming took off 6 bases at V and 5 bases at J, with 19 bases between the two ends. Here the CDR3 reads CASRSGTSGWYGYTF. The CDR3 DNA is TGTGCCAGCAGATCCGGGACATCGGGGTGGTATGGCTACACCTTC.

The rearrangement joins TRBV5-1 to TRBJ1-1; 7 nucleotides agree with TRBD1. CDR3 length equals 15 residues. Trimming cost V 5 bases and J 1 base; bases outside gene matches: 8. Germline lookup yields CDR1 SGHRS and CDR2 YFSETQ. The CDR3 loop reads CASRSTGTANTEAFF. The CDR3 DNA is TGCGCCAGCAGATCAACAGGGACAGCGAACACTGAAGCTTTCTTT.

The V gene is TRBV19, the J gene TRBJ1-5; D is perhaps TRBD1 (6 bases). The CDR3 covers 16 residues. V lost 3 bases, J lost 1 base, and 13 bases lay in between. Germline assignment: CDR1 LNHDA and CDR2 SQIVND (reference sequence). CDR3 amino acids: CASSIAGGQSNQPQHF. The CDR3, as DNA: TGTGCCAGTAGTATCGCCGGGGGGCAGAGCAATCAGCCCCAGCATTTT.

The chain joins TRBV12-3 or TRBV12-4 to TRBJ2-7, with unresolved D. The J call may be faulty, since TRBJ2-5 better matches the DNA end. The CDR3 runs 11 residues. The CDR3 bases are TGTGCCAGCAGCCAACAGAAGACCCAGTACTTC. Its protein product is CASSQQKTQYF.

In this sample, this clonotype turned up a few times. J is TRBJ1-3 and V is TRBV7-9, with 7 bases identical to TRBD1. This CDR3 has 15 residues. In germline, CDR1 is SEHNR, CDR2 FQNEAQ (reference sequence). The junction had 4 bases not matched to a gene; V was cut back by 5 bases and J by 0 bases. Here the CDR3 DNA reads TGTGCCAGCAGCCCACAGGGGAGCTCTGGAAACACCATATATTTT. Protein: CASSPQGSSGNTIYF.

This clonotype was counted ten times or more. V usage is TRBV6-6 and J usage is TRBJ2-5, with D hard to call. The CDR3 sequence is 12 residues long. Trimming took off 4 bases at V and 1 base at J, with 4 bases between the two ends. Per germline, CDR1 MNHNY and CDR2 SVGAGI (reference sequence). CDR3 loop: CASSWSQETQYF. The CDR3 DNA reads TGTGCCAGCAGTTGGAGCCAAGAGACCCAGTACTTC.

Remarks on this clonotype: An end of the junction does not agree with germline; a read error may underlie this. This chain uses TRBV5-1 with TRBJ2-7; maybe TRBD1 (6 bases). This CDR3 is 13 amino acids long. Germline CDR1 reads SGHRS; CDR2 reads YFSETQ. The CDR3: CASSLQGTYDQYF. The CDR3 bases are TGTGCCAGCAGCTTGCAGGGGACCTACGACCAGTACTTC.

V and J are TRBV7-8 and TRBJ2-3, with TRBD1 matching over 8 bases. Germline-derived CDR1 and CDR2 are SGHVS and FQNEAQ. The CDR3 spans 15 residues. V was clipped by 5 bases and J by 3 bases; unmatched bases: 7. This CDR3 is CASSPRQGLTDTQYF. The CDR3 DNA reads as TGTGCCAGCAGCCCGCGACAGGGGTTGACAGATACGCAGTATTTT. Supplemented by reference TRBV7-8 and TRBJ2-3, the full variable domain reads GAGVSQSPRYKVAKRGQDVALRCDPISGHVSLFWYQQALGQGPEFLTYFQNEAQLDKSGLPSDRFFAERPEGSVSTLKIQRTQQEDSAVYLCASSPRQGLTDTQYFGPGTRLTVL.

Here the CDR3 DNA reads TGTGCCAGCTCACGCCAGGGGGTACTCTACGAGCAGTACTTC. Translated: CASSRQGVLYEQYF. The genes are TRBV18 and TRBJ2-7; 7 bases match TRBD1. V gave up 4 bases and J gave up 3 bases; unmatched junction bases: 6. The CDR3 contains 14 residues. Germline V CDR1 and CDR2: KGHSH, LQKENI.

The rearrangement links TRBV7-9 to TRBJ2-5; D not certain. Germline V gene data show CDR1 as SEHNR and CDR2 as FQNEAQ (reference sequence). The CDR3 runs to 12 residues. Trimming shortened V by 5 bases and J by 5 bases, and 9 bases separated the two germline ends. The CDR3 DNA is TGTGCCAGCAGCAAAACCGGGGAGACCCAGTACTTC. Amino acid sequence: CASSKTGETQYF. Drawing the rest from reference TRBV7-9 and TRBJ2-5, the complete variable domain is DTGVSQNPRHKITKRGQNVTFRCDPISEHNRLYWYRQTLGQGPEFLTYFQNEAQLEKSRLLSDRFSAERPKGSFSTLEIQRTEQGDSAMYLCASSKTGETQYFGPGTRLLVL.

This clonotype was seen only a few times. The chain has TRBV29-1 and TRBJ1-1, with TRBD1 matching over 12 bases. Germline CDR1 is SQVTM and CDR2 is ANQGSEA. After removal of 7 bases from V and 1 base from J, the junction contained 7 bases not matched to a gene. CDR3 length: 15 amino acids. CDR3 loop: CSAWDRGQGNTEAFF. The CDR3 DNA follows: TGCAGCGCTTGGGACAGGGGGCAGGGGAACACTGAAGCTTTCTTT.

The V and J genes are TRBV6-6 and TRBJ1-1; D is unresolved. The V end lost 9 bases, the J end lost 2 bases, and 13 bases lay between the germline ends. The CDR3 sequence is 13 residues long. CDR1 is MNHNY, CDR2 SVGAGI, per germline (reference sequence). CDR3: CASSPRANTEAFF. CDR3 DNA sequence: TGTGCCAGTTCCCCACGGGCAAACACTGAAGCTTTCTTT.

This clonotype turned up a few times. In this CDR3 the conserved last residue, phenylalanine or tryptophan, is missing, so a read error is likely. The DNA is omitted, as the CDR3 cannot be located on it reliably, and the CDR3 follows TCRdb's listing. This chain links TRBV28 with TRBJ2-5. The CDR3 adds up to 13 amino acids, both ends counted. CDR1 is MDHEN, CDR2 SYDVKM, per germline. This chain's CDR3 is CASSLTSKRVYNV.

This clonotype was counted ten times or more. This sequence joins TRBV5-1 and TRBJ1-5; tentatively, D is TRBD1 (6 bases). Trimming took off 0 bases at V and 6 bases at J, with 16 bases between the two ends. Germline loops: CDR1 SGHRS, CDR2 YFSETQ. CDR3 length: 16 amino acids. The CDR3 sequence is CASSLDVSGAGQPQHF. The DNA of the CDR3 is TGCGCCAGCAGCTTGGATGTCTCGGGGGCCGGTCAGCCCCAGCATTTT.

Only a few counts were recorded for this clonotype. This chain joins TRBV7-8 and TRBJ2-3, with D uncertain. The CDR3 is 15 residues long. The germline gives CDR1 SGHVS, CDR2 FQNEAQ. V shed 1 base and J shed 2 bases, with 10 bases lying between them. The CDR3 sequence: CASSLESGSTDTQYF. The DNA for the CDR3 is TGTGCCAGCAGCTTAGAATCGGGTTCCACAGATACGCAGTATTTT.

This clonotype was seen a handful of times. The V call is TRBV6-2 or TRBV6-3, the J call TRBJ1-2; no firm D call. The CDR3 is 15 amino acids. Per germline, CDR1 MNHEY and CDR2 SVGEGT. V lost 0 bases to trimming and J lost 4 bases, with 12 bases between them. CDR3 in DNA: TGTGCCAGCAGTTACTCGGCCAGGAAGATCTATGGCTACACCTTC. Encoded protein: CASSYSARKIYGYTF.

The rearrangement joins TRBV11-2 to TRBJ1-4, with 7 bases fitting TRBD1. The trim removed 5 bases at V and 4 bases at J, leaving 10 bases unmatched. The CDR3 has 16 amino acids. Germline CDR1 SGHAT, CDR2 FQNNGV. In nucleotides, the CDR3 is TGTGCCAGCAGCCCAGGTTCGGGACAGCTTAATGAAAAACTGTTTTTT. This translates into CASSPGSGQLNEKLFF.

This chain links TRBV7-8 with TRBJ2-7; D may be TRBD1 or TRBD2 (5 bases each). Looked up from germline, CDR1 is SGHVS and CDR2 is FQNEAQ. Trimming removed 2 bases from V and 3 bases from J, with 8 bases in between. The CDR3 has 13 amino acids. CDR3 nucleotides: TGTGCCAGCAGCTTATCGGGGCTCTACGAGCAGTACTTC. Translated, it gives CASSLSGLYEQYF.

This sequence joins TRBV20-1 and TRBJ2-1; 9 bases are shared with TRBD2. The CDR3 has 14 residues. The junction had 7 bases not matched to a gene; V was cut back by 4 bases and J by 6 bases. Germline CDR1 reads DFQATT; CDR2 reads SNEGSKA (reference sequence). CDR3: CSATRASGTNEQFF. In nucleotides, the CDR3 is TGCAGTGCTACAAGGGCTAGCGGGACCAATGAGCAGTTCTTC.

Only a few counts were recorded for this clonotype. The V and J genes are TRBV10-2 and TRBJ1-5; maybe TRBD1 (6 bases). This CDR3 region has 14 residues. Germline V lookup: CDR1 WSHSY, CDR2 SAAADI. V lost 5 bases to trimming and J lost 2 bases, with 10 bases between them. The CDR3 DNA sequence: TGCGCCAGCAGTTCTACAGGGCGCAATCAGCCCCAGCATTTT. It yields the protein CASSSTGRNQPQHF.

The chain carries TRBV5-1 and TRBJ2-3; TRBD2 agrees at 13 bases. Germline V CDR1 and CDR2: SGHRS, YFSETQ. The CDR3 is 16 amino acids. V lost 0 bases to trimming and J lost 3 bases; unmatched junction nucleotides: 1. CDR3 in amino acids: CASSLETSGGTDTQYF. As DNA, the CDR3 is TGCGCCAGCAGCTTGGAGACTAGCGGGGGGACAGATACGCAGTATTTT.